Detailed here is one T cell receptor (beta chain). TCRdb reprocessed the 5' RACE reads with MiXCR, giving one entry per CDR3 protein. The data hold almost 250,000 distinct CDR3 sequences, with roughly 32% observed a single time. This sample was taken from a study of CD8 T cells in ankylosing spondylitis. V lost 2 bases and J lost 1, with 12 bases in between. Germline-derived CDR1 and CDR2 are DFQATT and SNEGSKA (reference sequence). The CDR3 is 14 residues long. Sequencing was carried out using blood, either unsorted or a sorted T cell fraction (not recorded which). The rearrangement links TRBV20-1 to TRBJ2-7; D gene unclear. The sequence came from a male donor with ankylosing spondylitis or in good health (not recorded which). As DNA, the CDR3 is TGCAGTGCTAGATCTCCGGTGGGATCCTACGAGCAGTACTTC. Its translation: CSARSPVGSYEQYF.